This T cell receptor beta chain was captured by sequencing in a study of T-cell memory formation after mild COVID-19. Overall study results and limits: There were some responding clones in pre-infection memory, which suggested that cross-reactive memory had joined. Second-wave clones that peaked on day 37 lacked confirmed SARS-CoV-2 specificity. From day 15 to 85, contracting clones were balanced between CD4 and CD8, whereas later expanders leaned toward CD4+.

With constant-segment primers, 5'RACE yielded cDNA libraries of TCR alpha and TCR beta that carried sample barcodes and UMIs. TCRdb analysed the 5' RACE reads with MiXCR anew, one entry per CDR3 protein. This table has a few hundred thousand distinct CDR3 sequences, 24% appearing once. Trimming stripped 5 bases from V and 2 bases from J, with 13 bases between. The germline CDR1 and CDR2 sequences are SGHTA and FQGTGA. This CDR3 spans 15 amino acids. A word on this clonotype: Its antigen is unidentified.

The chain combines TRBV7-3 with TRBJ2-1; D may match TRBD1 or TRBD2 (6 bases each). The sequenced material came from PBMCs or a T cell subset sorted from them (not recorded which). This sequence originates from an adult woman who had mild COVID-19 (a few samples of this study predate the infection). Cell type and time point are not known. CDR3 sequence reads: CASSPRDTTYNEQFF. CDR3 DNA: TGTGCCAGCAGCCCGCGGGACACTACCTACAATGAGCAGTTCTTC. Full variable domain (rest looked up from reference TRBV7-3 and TRBJ2-1): GAGVSQTPSNKVTEKGKYVELRCDPISGHTALYWYRQSLGQGPEFLIYFQGTGAADDSGLPNDRFFAVRPEGSVSTLKIQRTERGDSAVYLCASSPRDTTYNEQFFGPGTRLTVL.